This TCR beta chain is drawn from a study of T cells in Graves' hyperthyroidism and ophthalmopathy. The investigators amplified TCR beta CDR3 regions from RNA transcripts. Researchers ran a first-round RT-PCR on the TCR CDR3 using the HTBI primer set. In TCRdb, the multiplex PCR reads were re-called with MiXCR into one record per CDR3 protein. The table includes some 200,000 distinct CDR3 sequences, under 20% detected once. This clonotype was seen a handful of times. Fresh peripheral blood, approximately 10 ml, yielded the PBMCs. The sample consisted of blood. The receptor comes from a man aged 50-60 years with Graves' hyperthyroidism.

The chain's CDR3 is CASSSGPGRNEQFF. CDR3 sequence (DNA): TGTGCCAGCAGTTCCGGACCGGGCCGGAATGAGCAGTTCTTC. The gene calls are TRBV27 and TRBJ2-1; D is uncertain. The V gene's germline CDR1 is MNHEY and CDR2 SMNVEV (reference sequence). The CDR3 contains 14 residues. Trimming removed 4 bases from V and 7 bases from J, with 14 bases in between.